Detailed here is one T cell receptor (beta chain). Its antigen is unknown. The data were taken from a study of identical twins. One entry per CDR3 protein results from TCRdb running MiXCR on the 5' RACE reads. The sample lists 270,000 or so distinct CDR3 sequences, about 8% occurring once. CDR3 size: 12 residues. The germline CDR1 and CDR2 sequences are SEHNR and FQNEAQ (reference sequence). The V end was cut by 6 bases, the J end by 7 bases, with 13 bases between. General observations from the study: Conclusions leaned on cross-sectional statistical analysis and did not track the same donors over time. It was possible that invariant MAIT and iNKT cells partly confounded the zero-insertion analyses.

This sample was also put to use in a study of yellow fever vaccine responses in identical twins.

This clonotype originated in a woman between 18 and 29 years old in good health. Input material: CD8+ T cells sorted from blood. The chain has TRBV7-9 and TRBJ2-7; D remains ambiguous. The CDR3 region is CASSPPTGEQYF. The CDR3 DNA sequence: TGTGCCAGCAGTCCCCCTACCGGGGAGCAGTACTTC.